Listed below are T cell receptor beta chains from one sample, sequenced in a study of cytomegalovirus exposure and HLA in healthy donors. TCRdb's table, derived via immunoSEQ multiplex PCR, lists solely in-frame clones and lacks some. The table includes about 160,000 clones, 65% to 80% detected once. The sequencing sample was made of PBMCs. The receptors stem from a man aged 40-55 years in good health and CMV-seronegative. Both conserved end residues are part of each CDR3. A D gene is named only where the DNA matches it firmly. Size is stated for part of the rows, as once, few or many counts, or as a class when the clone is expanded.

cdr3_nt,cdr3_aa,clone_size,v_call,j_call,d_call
TGTGCCTGGAGGGAGAGGGGGTCCTACGAGCAGTACTTC,CAWRERGSYEQYF,.,TRBV30,TRBJ2-7,.
TGTGCCAGCAGTGACTCACGGAGCTATGGCTACACCTTC,CASSDSRSYGYTF,.,TRBV2,TRBJ1-2,.
TGCAGCGCCGATGTGGGACAGGGCTATGGCTACACCTTC,CSADVGQGYGYTF,few,TRBV29-1,TRBJ1-2,TRBD1
TGTGCCAGCAGCGTAAGATCTTCTAGCGGGGGGGCCAGAGATACGCAGTATTTT,CASSVRSSSGGARDTQYF,few,TRBV9,TRBJ2-3,TRBD2
TGTGCCAGCAGACAGGGTCTTACCTACGAGCAGTACTTC,CASRQGLTYEQYF,once,TRBV18,TRBJ2-7,TRBD1
TGCGCCAGCAGTGGGGCGGCAGGGGGCTTCGAGCAGTACTTC,CASSGAAGGFEQYF,.,TRBV5-1,TRBJ2-7,TRBD1
TGCGCCAGCAGCTTGACATCCACCGGGGAGCTGTTTTTT,CASSLTSTGELFF,.,TRBV5-1,TRBJ2-2,.
TGCGCCAGCAGCAGAGTGGGGGGGGCGGCCTACGAGCAGTACTTC,CASSRVGGAAYEQYF,.,TRBV5-1,TRBJ2-7,.
TGTGCCACCAAAGGGACAGGGGGCGCGTACGAGCAGTACTTC,CATKGTGGAYEQYF,.,TRBV6-1,TRBJ2-7,TRBD1
TGTGCCAGCAGCCCACCTAGTTCAGATACGCAGTATTTT,CASSPPSSDTQYF,.,TRBV11-1,TRBJ2-3,.
TGTGCCAGTAGTATAGACGGGACTCGGGGAGAGACCCAGTACTTC,CASSIDGTRGETQYF,few,TRBV19,TRBJ2-5,.
TGTGCCAGCAGCGCGGACCAGCGGATCTATGGCTACACCTTC,CASSADQRIYGYTF,few,TRBV7-9,TRBJ1-2,.
TGTGCCAGCAGCGGCCGGGACAGGATGGGGATGAACACCGGGGAGCTGTTTTTT,CASSGRDRMGMNTGELFF,.,TRBV11-2,TRBJ2-2,TRBD1
TGCAGCGTGGATACAAAGACAGGGGGCCGGGCGAGTGAGCAGTTCTTC,CSVDTKTGGRASEQFF,.,TRBV29-1,TRBJ2-1,TRBD1
TGTGCCCTTTGTCAGGGGGCTAGCGGGGAGCTGTTTTTT,CALCQGASGELFF,.,TRBV14,TRBJ2-2,TRBD1
TGTGCCAGCAGCGCTACTAGCGGGGGGCGACCACACTTC,CASSATSGGRPHF,.,TRBV7-2,TRBJ2-5,TRBD2
TGTGCCAGCAGCTTAGGGGCTTACAATGAGCAGTTCTTC,CASSLGAYNEQFF,.,TRBV7-9,TRBJ2-1,.
TGTGCCAGCAGCAGTCTGAGCGACGATGAGCAGTTCTTC,CASSSLSDDEQFF,.,TRBV5-4,TRBJ2-1,.
TGTGCCACCAGCAGAGTGGGTAGCGGGGGCACTTATAATGAGCAGTTCTTC,CATSRVGSGGTYNEQFF,.,TRBV15,TRBJ2-1,TRBD2
TGTGCCAGCAGCCAAGATACCTACGAGCAGTACTTC,CASSQDTYEQYF,.,TRBV4-2,TRBJ2-7,.
TGTGCCAGCAGAGGGGACATTAGAGAAGCTTTCTTT,CASRGDIREAFF,.,TRBV2,TRBJ1-1,.
TGTGCCAGCAGTGACAGGGCCTGGAACACTGAAGCTTTCTTT,CASSDRAWNTEAFF,few,TRBV6-1,TRBJ1-1,.
TGTGCCAGCAGAAAGGACAGGGGGCCTGGGGAGCTGTTTTTT,CASRKDRGPGELFF,.,TRBV6-1,TRBJ2-2,TRBD1
TGCGCCAGCAGCTCCTATAGGGGTAAACATGAAAAACTGTTTTTT,CASSSYRGKHEKLFF,once,TRBV5-1,TRBJ1-4,.
TGTGCTAGTGGTTTCGTATCCGGTCGTGTCACCTTC,CASGFVSGRVTF,.,TRBV12-5,TRBJ1-2,.
TGTGCCATCAGTGAAGGACAGGGTTACGAGCAGTACTTC,CAISEGQGYEQYF,.,TRBV10-3,TRBJ2-7,TRBD1
TGTGCCAGCAGCGTAGCGGGGACAGGGAGTTCACCCCTCCACTTT,CASSVAGTGSSPLHF,.,TRBV9,TRBJ1-6,TRBD1
TGTGCCAGCAGCGTATACCGGGACACTGGAAGCTCTGGGGCCAACGTCCTGACTTTC,CASSVYRDTGSSGANVLTF,.,TRBV9,TRBJ2-6,.
TGTGCCAGCAGCTCATTCTATGGCTACACCTTC,CASSSFYGYTF,.,TRBV7-9,TRBJ1-2,.
TGTGCCAGTAGTATAGACGATAGACAGCCCCAGCATTTT,CASSIDDRQPQHF,.,TRBV19,TRBJ1-5,.
TGTGCCAGCAGCTTGGATCTAGCGGGGGGCGGGGAGCTGTTTTTT,CASSLDLAGGGELFF,.,TRBV5-4,TRBJ2-2,TRBD2
TGTGCCAGCAGCCAGACAACAGGGGGTGGGCAGCCCCAGCATTTT,CASSQTTGGGQPQHF,few,TRBV5-6,TRBJ1-5,TRBD1
TGTGCCTGGAGTCGAGGCGGAGCCTCCTACGAGCAGTACTTC,CAWSRGGASYEQYF,.,TRBV30,TRBJ2-7,.
TGTGCCACCAGCAGGGACAGGGTTATATACAATGAGCAGTTCTTC,CATSRDRVIYNEQFF,.,TRBV15,TRBJ2-1,TRBD1
TGCGCCAGCAGCTTGGCTTCGGCGGTAGACGAGCAGTACTTC,CASSLASAVDEQYF,.,TRBV5-1,TRBJ2-7,.
TGCGCCAGCAGCCAAGATCTTAGCAATCAGCCCCAGCATTTT,CASSQDLSNQPQHF,.,TRBV4-1,TRBJ1-5,.
TGTGCCAGCAGCCGTCCGGGACAGGGCGGAAACATTCAGTACTTC,CASSRPGQGGNIQYF,few,TRBV6-5,TRBJ2-4,TRBD1
TGTGCCAGCAGCTTACTGGCGGGGGGCTACGAGCAGTACTTC,CASSLLAGGYEQYF,.,TRBV11-2,TRBJ2-7,TRBD2
TGCGCCAGCAGCAACGGAGGCTCTGGAAACACCATATATTTT,CASSNGGSGNTIYF,.,TRBV5-1,TRBJ1-3,.
TGTGCCAGTAGCTTAAGACAGGGCACCGGGGAGCTGTTTTTT,CASSLRQGTGELFF,.,TRBV19,TRBJ2-2,TRBD1
TGTGCCAGCAGCTTATCAACCAGCTCCTACGAGCAGTACTTC,CASSLSTSSYEQYF,.,TRBV11-3,TRBJ2-7,.